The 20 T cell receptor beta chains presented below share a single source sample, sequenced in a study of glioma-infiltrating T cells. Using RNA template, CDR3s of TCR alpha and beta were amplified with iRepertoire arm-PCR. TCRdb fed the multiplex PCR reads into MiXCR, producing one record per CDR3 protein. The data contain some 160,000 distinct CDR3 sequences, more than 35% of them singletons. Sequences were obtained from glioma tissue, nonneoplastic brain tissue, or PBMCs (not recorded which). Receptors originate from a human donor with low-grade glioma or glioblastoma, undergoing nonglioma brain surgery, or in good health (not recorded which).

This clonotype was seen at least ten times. CDR3 in amino acids: CASSVSPHGDQPQHF. CDR3 DNA sequence: TGTGCCAGCAGTGTATCCCCGCATGGGGATCAGCCCCAGCATTTT. V usage is TRBV6-1 and J usage is TRBJ1-5, with D uncertain. The germline CDR1 and CDR2 sequences are MNHNS and SASEGT. The CDR3 length is 15 residues. Trimming took 4 bases from V and 5 from J, leaving 15 bases between them.

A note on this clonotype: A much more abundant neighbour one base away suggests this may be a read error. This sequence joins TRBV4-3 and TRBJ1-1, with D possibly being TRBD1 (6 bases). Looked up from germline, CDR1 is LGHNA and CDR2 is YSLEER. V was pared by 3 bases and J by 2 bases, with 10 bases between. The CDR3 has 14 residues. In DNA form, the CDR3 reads TGCGCCAGCAGCCACGTGGACAGCAACACTGAAGCTTTCTTT. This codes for CASSHVDSNTEAFF.

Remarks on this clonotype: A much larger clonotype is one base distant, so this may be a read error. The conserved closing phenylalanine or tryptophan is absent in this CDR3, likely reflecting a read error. In DNA, the CDR3 is TGTGCCATCAGTGAGTCGAGACAGGGCGGTGAGCAGTTCTCC. This gives the protein CAISESRQGGEQFS. The gene calls are TRBV10-3 and TRBJ2-1; 7 nucleotides align to TRBD1. The CDR3 is made up of 14 amino acids. Germline values: CDR1 ENHRY, CDR2 SYGVKD. V gave up 0 bases and J gave up 9 bases; unmatched junction bases: 5.

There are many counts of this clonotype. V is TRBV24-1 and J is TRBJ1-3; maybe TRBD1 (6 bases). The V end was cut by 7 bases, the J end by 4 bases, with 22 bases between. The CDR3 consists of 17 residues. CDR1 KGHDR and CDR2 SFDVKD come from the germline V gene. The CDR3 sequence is CATSPVALGQPGNTIYF. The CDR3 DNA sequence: TGTGCCACCAGCCCCGTAGCTTTAGGACAGCCCGGAAACACCATATATTTT.

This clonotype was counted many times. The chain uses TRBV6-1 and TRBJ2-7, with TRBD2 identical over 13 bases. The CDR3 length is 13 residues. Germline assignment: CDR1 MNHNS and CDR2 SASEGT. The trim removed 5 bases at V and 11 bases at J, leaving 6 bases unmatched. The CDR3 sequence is CASSQGLAGWEYF. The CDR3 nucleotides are TGTGCCAGCAGTCAGGGACTAGCGGGATGGGAGTACTTC.

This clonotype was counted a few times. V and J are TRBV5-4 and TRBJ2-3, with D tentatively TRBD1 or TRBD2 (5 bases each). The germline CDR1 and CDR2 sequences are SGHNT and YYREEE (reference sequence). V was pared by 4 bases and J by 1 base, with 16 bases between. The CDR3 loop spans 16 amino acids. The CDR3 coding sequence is TGTGCCAGCAGCCCTGGGACCTCCCTCGGCACAGATACGCAGTATTTT. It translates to CASSPGTSLGTDTQYF. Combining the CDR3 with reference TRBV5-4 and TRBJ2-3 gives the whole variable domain ETGVTQSPTHLIKTRGQQVTLRCSSQSGHNTVSWYQQALGQGPQFIFQYYREEENGRGNFPPRFSGLQFPNYSSELNVNALELDDSALYLCASSPGTSLGTDTQYFGPGTRLTVL.

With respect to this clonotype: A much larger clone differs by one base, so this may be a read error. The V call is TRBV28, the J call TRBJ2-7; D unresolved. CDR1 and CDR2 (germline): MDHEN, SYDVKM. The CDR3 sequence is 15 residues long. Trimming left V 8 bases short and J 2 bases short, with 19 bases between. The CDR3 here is CASVKVRLSAYEQYF. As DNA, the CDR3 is TGTGCCAGCGTAAAAGTCAGACTCTCCGCCTACGAGCAGTACTTC.

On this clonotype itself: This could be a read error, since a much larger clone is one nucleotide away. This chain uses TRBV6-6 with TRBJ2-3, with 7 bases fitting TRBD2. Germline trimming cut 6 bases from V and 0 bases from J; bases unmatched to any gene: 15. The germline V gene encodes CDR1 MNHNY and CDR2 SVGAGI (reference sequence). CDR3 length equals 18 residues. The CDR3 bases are TGTGCCAGCAGGATTACCACCCAGCGGGGCACTAGCACAGATACGCAGTATTTT. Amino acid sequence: CASRITTQRGTSTDTQYF.

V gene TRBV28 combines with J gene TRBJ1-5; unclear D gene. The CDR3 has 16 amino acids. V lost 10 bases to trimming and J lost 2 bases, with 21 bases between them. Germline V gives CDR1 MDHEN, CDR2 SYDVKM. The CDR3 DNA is TGTGCCACCCAATTATGTGTGGGAGGAGGCAATCAGCCCCAGCATTTT. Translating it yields CATQLCVGGGNQPQHF. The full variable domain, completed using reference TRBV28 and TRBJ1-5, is DVKVTQSSRYLVKRTGEKVFLECVQDMDHENMFWYRQDPGLGLRLIYFSYDVKMKEKGDIPEGYSVSREKKERFSLILESASTNQTSMYLCATQLCVGGGNQPQHFGDGTRLSIL.

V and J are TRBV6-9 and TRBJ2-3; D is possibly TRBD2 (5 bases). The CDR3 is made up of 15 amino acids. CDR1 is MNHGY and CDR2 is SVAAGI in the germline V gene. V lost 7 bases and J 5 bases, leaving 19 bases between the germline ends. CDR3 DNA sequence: TGTGCCAGCATTTTAAGCGGCAGGTGGCAAGATACGCAGTATTTT. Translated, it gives CASILSGRWQDTQYF.

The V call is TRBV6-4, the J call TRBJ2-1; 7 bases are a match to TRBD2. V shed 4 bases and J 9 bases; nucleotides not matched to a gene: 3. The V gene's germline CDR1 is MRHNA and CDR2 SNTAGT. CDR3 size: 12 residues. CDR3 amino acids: CASSAGEGEQFF. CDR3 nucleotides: TGTGCCAGCAGTGCGGGGGAGGGTGAGCAGTTCTTC.

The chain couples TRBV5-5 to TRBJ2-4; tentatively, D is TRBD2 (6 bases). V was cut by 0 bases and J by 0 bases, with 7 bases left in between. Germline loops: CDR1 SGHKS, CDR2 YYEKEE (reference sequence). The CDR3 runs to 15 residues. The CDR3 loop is CASSLGGTAKNIQYF. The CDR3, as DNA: TGTGCCAGCAGCTTGGGCGGGACAGCCAAAAACATTCAGTACTTC. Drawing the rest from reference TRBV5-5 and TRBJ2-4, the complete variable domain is DAGVTQSPTHLIKTRGQQVTLRCSPISGHKSVSWYQQVLGQGPQFIFQYYEKEERGRGNFPDRFSARQFPNYSSELNVNALLLGDSALYLCASSLGGTAKNIQYFGAGTRLSVL.

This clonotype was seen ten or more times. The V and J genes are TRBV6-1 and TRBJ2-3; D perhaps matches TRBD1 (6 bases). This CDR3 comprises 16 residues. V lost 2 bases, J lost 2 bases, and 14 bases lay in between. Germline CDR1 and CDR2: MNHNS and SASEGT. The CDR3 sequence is CASSEYQGRHTDTQYF. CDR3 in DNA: TGTGCCAGCAGTGAATACCAGGGGCGGCACACAGATACGCAGTATTTT.

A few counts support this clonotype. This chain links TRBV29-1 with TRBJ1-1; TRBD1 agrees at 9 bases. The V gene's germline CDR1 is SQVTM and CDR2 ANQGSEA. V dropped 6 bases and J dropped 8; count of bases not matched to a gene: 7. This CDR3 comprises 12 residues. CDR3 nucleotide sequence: TGCAGCGTGGGACAGGGATACTCGGAAGCTTTCTTT. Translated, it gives CSVGQGYSEAFF.

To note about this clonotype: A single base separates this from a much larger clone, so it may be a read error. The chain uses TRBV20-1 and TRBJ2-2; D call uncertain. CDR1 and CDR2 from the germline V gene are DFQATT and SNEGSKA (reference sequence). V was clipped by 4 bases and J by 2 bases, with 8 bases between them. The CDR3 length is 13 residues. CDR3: CSAITKNTGELFF. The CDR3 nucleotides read TGCAGTGCTATTACTAAAAACACCGGGGAGCTGTTTTTT.

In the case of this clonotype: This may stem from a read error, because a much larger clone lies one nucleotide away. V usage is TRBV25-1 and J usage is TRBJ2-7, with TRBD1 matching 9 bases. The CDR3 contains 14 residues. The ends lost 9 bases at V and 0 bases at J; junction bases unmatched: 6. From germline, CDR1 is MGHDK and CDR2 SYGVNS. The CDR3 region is CASSTGGVSYEQYF. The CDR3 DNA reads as TGTGCCAGTAGTACAGGGGGCGTCTCCTACGAGCAGTACTTC.

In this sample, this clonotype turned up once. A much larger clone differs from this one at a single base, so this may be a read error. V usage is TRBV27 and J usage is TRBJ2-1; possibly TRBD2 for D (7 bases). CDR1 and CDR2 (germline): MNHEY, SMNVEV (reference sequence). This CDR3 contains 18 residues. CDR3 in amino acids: CARSLKGGLAVSYNEQFF. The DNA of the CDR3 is TGTGCCAGAAGTTTAAAGGGGGGCCTAGCGGTATCCTACAATGAGCAGTTCTTC.

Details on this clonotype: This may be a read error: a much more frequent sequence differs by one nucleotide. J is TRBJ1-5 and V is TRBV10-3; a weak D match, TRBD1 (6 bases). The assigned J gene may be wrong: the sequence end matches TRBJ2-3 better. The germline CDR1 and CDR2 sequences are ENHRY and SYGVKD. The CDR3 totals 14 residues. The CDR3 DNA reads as TGTGCCATCAGTGAGAGACAGGACAATCAGCCCCAGTATTTT. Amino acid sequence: CAISERQDNQPQYF.

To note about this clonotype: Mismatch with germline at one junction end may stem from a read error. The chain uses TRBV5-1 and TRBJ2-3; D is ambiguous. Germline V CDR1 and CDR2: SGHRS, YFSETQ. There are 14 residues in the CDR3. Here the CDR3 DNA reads TGCTCCAGCAGCTTGTCGGCTCTCACAGATACGCAGTATTTT. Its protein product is CSSSLSALTDTQYF.

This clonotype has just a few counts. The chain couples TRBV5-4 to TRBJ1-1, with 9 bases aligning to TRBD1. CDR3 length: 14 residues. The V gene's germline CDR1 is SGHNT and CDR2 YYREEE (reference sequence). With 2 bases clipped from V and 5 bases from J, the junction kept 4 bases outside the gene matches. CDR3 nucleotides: TGTGCCAGCAGCTTCCGACAGGGGGTTACTGAAGCTTTCTTT. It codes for CASSFRQGVTEAFF.